The T cell receptor beta chain under discussion was sequenced for a study of T cells in Graves' hyperthyroidism and ophthalmopathy. Study-wide background: Blood was drawn when the patient was first diagnosed and still untreated. Study-level findings and limits: Blood also held most thyroid clonotypes expanded beyond 0.001.

The investigators amplified TCR beta CDR3 regions from RNA transcripts. Using the HTBI primer set, a first-round RT-PCR was run on the TCR CDR3. Using its own MiXCR run on the multiplex PCR reads, TCRdb lists one record per CDR3 protein. The sample includes 300,000 to 450,000 distinct CDR3 sequences, roughly 12% of them seen just once. At least ten counts were recorded for this clonotype. Its antigen is currently unknown. V was shortened by 4 bases and J by 0 bases, with 7 bases between the two germline ends. Germline values: CDR1 GTSNPN, CDR2 SVGIG (reference sequence). The CDR3 totals 12 residues. Sample: blood. The chain employs TRBV30 and TRBJ2-7, with D uncertain. This clonotype was obtained from a man aged 25-45 years with Graves' hyperthyroidism that later progressed to Graves' ophthalmopathy. CDR3 coding DNA: TGTGCCTGGAATCACGGCTCCTACGAGCAGTACTTC. The encoded protein is CAWNHGSYEQYF.